This TCR beta chain was observed in a study of T cell responses to AZD1222 COVID-19 vaccine. For the study at large: Whether given at about 4 or about 12 weeks, second doses were pooled.

Germline V CDR1 and CDR2: LGHNT, FRNRAP. The CDR3 sequence is 14 residues long. Regarding this clone: Its cognate antigen is unknown. The junction differs from germline at one of its ends, possibly a read error.

Study-level points and caveats: Unmutated variant regions are reportedly the target of nearly half of TCRs that are spike-specific. Repertoire sampling was restricted to post-peak T cell response timepoints. Spike-specific TCR repertoires showed rising breadth and depth after two AZD1222 doses.

Assay: immunoSEQ multiplex PCR; the TCRdb copy retains only in-frame clones and omits some. This table holds about 170,000 clones, less than 95% found once. This receptor was obtained from an adult in good health. The source was peripheral blood, collected on day 0 of AZD1222 vaccination. This rearrangement joins TRBV12-5 to TRBJ1-1, with 7 bases lining up with TRBD1. The CDR3 is CASGPQGMKTEAFF. CDR3 bases: TGTGCTAGTGGTCCACAGGGGATGAAAACTGAAGCTTTCTTT. Drawing the rest from reference TRBV12-5 and TRBJ1-1, the complete variable domain is DARVTQTPRHKVTEMGQEVTMRCQPILGHNTVFWYRQTMMQGLELLAYFRNRAPLDDSGMPKDRFSAEMPDATLATLKIQPSEPRDSAVYFCASGPQGMKTEAFFGQGTRLTVV.